The 14 T cell receptor beta chains listed next were all sequenced from one sample in a study of blood T cell repertoires in COVID-19. TCRdb keeps only in-frame clones here, not all; method: immunoSEQ multiplex PCR. This sample has about 210,000 clones; about nine tenths occur once, and the top ten carry roughly 7.2%. The sample taken for sequencing was PBMCs or T cells enriched from blood (not recorded which). These receptors were taken from a man younger than 45 in a cohort exposed to, infected with or recovered from COVID-19 (not recorded which).

This chain connects TRBV5-1 to TRBJ2-1, with D maybe TRBD2 (6 bases). The CDR3 runs to 14 residues. The V gene lost 6 bases and the J gene lost 0 bases, with 10 bases spanning the gap. Germline CDR1 and CDR2: SGHRS and YFSETQ. CDR3 bases: TGCGCCAGCATGGAGGGGAACTCCTACAATGAGCAGTTCTTC. Its translation: CASMEGNSYNEQFF.

The rearrangement links TRBV28 to TRBJ1-6, with D maybe TRBD1 (6 bases). The CDR3 runs to 16 residues. V was pared by 8 bases and J by 2 bases, with 16 bases between. Germline V gene data show CDR1 as MDHEN and CDR2 as SYDVKM. The CDR3 protein is CASYEQGWAYNSPLHF. CDR3 nucleotide sequence: TGTGCCAGCTACGAACAGGGATGGGCCTATAATTCACCCCTCCACTTT.

This chain connects TRBV6-5 to TRBJ1-1; possible D gene TRBD1, 6 bases. Germline loops: CDR1 MNHEY, CDR2 SVGAGI. The CDR3 has 15 amino acids. Trimming shortened V by 4 bases and J by 5 bases, and 17 bases separated the two germline ends. The CDR3 protein is CASSSTGPSGTEAFF. The CDR3 DNA reads as TGTGCCAGCAGTTCCACAGGGCCCTCGGGGACTGAAGCTTTCTTT.

J is TRBJ2-7 and V is TRBV19, with D maybe TRBD1 (5 bases). The CDR3 is made up of 15 amino acids. Per the germline V gene, CDR1 is LNHDA and CDR2 is SQIVND (reference sequence). V dropped 3 bases and J dropped 2 bases, with 14 bases sitting between them. The DNA of the CDR3 is TGTGCCAGTAGTATCCTTGGGGCCTTAACCTACGAGCAGTACTTC. Protein product: CASSILGALTYEQYF.

This clone has a count of ten or more. The chain recombines TRBV9 with TRBJ1-1; D ambiguous. The V end lost 4 bases, the J end lost 4 bases, and 14 bases lay between the germline ends. Germline V CDR1 and CDR2: SGDLS, YYNGEE. The CDR3 runs to 14 residues. CDR3 sequence reads: CASSPDGVGTEAFF. The CDR3 DNA sequence: TGTGCCAGCAGCCCAGACGGGGTTGGCACTGAAGCTTTCTTT.

This chain uses TRBV5-1 with TRBJ1-2; D not resolved. Germline-derived CDR1 and CDR2 are SGHRS and YFSETQ. The ends were cut back, 0 bases at V and 2 bases at J, with 8 bases in the middle. The CDR3 covers 14 residues. The CDR3 here is CASSLGGRNYGYTF. DNA for the CDR3: TGCGCCAGCAGCTTGGGAGGCAGAAACTATGGCTACACCTTC.

The chain employs TRBV6-5 and TRBJ1-5; TRBD1 matches at 9 bases. This CDR3 has 15 residues. V lost 6 bases to trimming and J lost 1 base; unmatched junction nucleotides: 4. Germline loops: CDR1 MNHEY, CDR2 SVGAGI. The CDR3 region is CASSPDRGSNQPQHF. Here the CDR3 DNA reads TGTGCCAGCAGCCCGGACAGGGGAAGCAATCAGCCCCAGCATTTT.

The V and J genes are TRBV4-1 and TRBJ1-2; 7 bases match TRBD1. The CDR3 totals 14 residues. The V and J ends lost 3 bases and 6 bases, in that order; junction bases with no gene match: 7. Germline lookup yields CDR1 MGHRA and CDR2 YSYEKL. The CDR3 DNA follows: TGCGCCAGCAGCCATGCTGACAGGGAGGATGGCTACACCTTC. As protein: CASSHADREDGYTF.

The genes are TRBV28 and TRBJ2-7; 7 nucleotides agree with TRBD2. V shed 3 bases and J 5 bases; nucleotides not matched to a gene: 7. Germline assignment: CDR1 MDHEN and CDR2 SYDVKM. This CDR3 has 14 residues. CDR3 DNA sequence: TGTGCCAGCAGTTTCCGCGGGAGACTCGACGAGCAGTACTTC. Its protein is CASSFRGRLDEQYF. Filled out from reference TRBV28 and TRBJ2-7, the complete variable domain reads DVKVTQSSRYLVKRTGEKVFLECVQDMDHENMFWYRQDPGLGLRLIYFSYDVKMKEKGDIPEGYSVSREKKERFSLILESASTNQTSMYLCASSFRGRLDEQYFGPGTRLTVT.

The chain employs TRBV18 and TRBJ1-1, with D hard to call. The germline CDR1 and CDR2 sequences are KGHSH and LQKENI. The V end lost 2 bases, the J end lost 11 bases, and 15 bases lay between the germline ends. The CDR3 runs 13 residues. The CDR3 loop is CASSPSEGMGAFF. In nucleotides, the CDR3 is TGTGCCAGCTCACCATCCGAGGGAATGGGGGCTTTCTTT.

The chain couples TRBV7-9 to TRBJ1-2; D ambiguous. This CDR3 is built from 13 residues. Germline CDR1 reads SEHNR; CDR2 reads FQNEAQ (reference sequence). The ends were cut back, 3 bases at V and 8 bases at J, with 13 bases in the middle. The CDR3 nucleotides read TGTGCCAGCAGCTTTGAACAGACCTACGGCTACACCTTC. Translated: CASSFEQTYGYTF.

This clone was counted once. The chain combines TRBV4-1 with TRBJ2-3; no firm D call. V was clipped by 3 bases and J by 0 bases, with 10 bases between them. CDR3 length: 15 amino acids. Looked up from germline, CDR1 is MGHRA and CDR2 is YSYEKL. The CDR3 sequence: CASSQLPVSTDTQYF. In nucleotides, the CDR3 is TGCGCCAGCAGCCAGCTCCCGGTTAGCACAGATACGCAGTATTTT.

The genes are TRBV25-1 and TRBJ2-7, with a tentative D call TRBD2 (6 bases). The CDR3 has 11 amino acids. V lost 10 bases and J lost 5, with 12 bases in between. Germline CDR1 reads MGHDK; CDR2 reads SYGVNS. The CDR3 is CATTPGDEQYF. CDR3 nucleotides: TGTGCCACCACACCGGGGGACGAGCAGTACTTC.

The chain links TRBV14 to TRBJ2-2, with D tentatively TRBD2 (6 bases). CDR1 and CDR2 from the germline V gene are SGHDN and FVKESK. Trimming pared 0 bases from V and 6 bases from J, leaving 17 bases between. This CDR3 comprises 17 residues. CDR3: CASSQEVRKGGSGELFF. The CDR3 nucleotides are TGTGCCAGCAGCCAAGAAGTACGAAAAGGAGGGTCCGGGGAGCTGTTTTTT.